This T cell receptor beta chain appears in the sequencing data of a study of blood T cell repertoires in COVID-19. For the study at large: From the United States, Italy and Spain came samples of acute and convalescent COVID-19. PBMCs, B-cell-depleted T cells, or T cells were the source of the cDNA or gDNA that made up the material.

The ends were cut back, 4 bases at V and 0 bases at J, with 15 bases in the middle. There are 16 residues in the CDR3. Germline V CDR1 and CDR2: GTSNPN, SVGIG (reference sequence). Original data processing: Reference gene primer amplification gave estimated nucleated cell counts. Measured with immunoSEQ multiplex PCR; TCRdb has only the in-frame clones, and not every one. V, J and clone size are taken as reported in that table, and D and trimming were inferred from the DNA itself. The sample shows 60,000 to 80,000 clones, 75% to 85% of them seen only once. This TCR was recovered from a man aged 50-60 years with acute or convalescent COVID-19. This sequence joins TRBV30 and TRBJ1-4; D unclear. Sequencing was done on a sample of peripheral blood. The CDR3 nucleotides read TGTGCCTGGACCTCCGGGGTTGGGGCAACTAATGAAAAACTGTTTTTT. Translating it yields CAWTSGVGATNEKLFF.